Listed below are T cell receptor beta chains from one sample, sequenced in a study of T cells expressing NK-cell markers. TCRdb re-analyzed the 5' RACE reads; it lists each CDR3 protein once, without DNA. The sample's table shows 500,000 to 700,000 distinct CDR3 sequences. Material for sequencing was blood T cells: a sorted CD56 or NKG2C T cell subset, CD4+ or CD8+ T cells, or bulk PBMC T cells (not recorded which). These receptors all come from a man between 18 and 35 years old in good health. CDR3s include the opening cysteine and the closing phenylalanine or tryptophan.

V	J	CDR3
TRBV7-2	TRBJ1-1	CASSFWRNTEAFF
TRBV4-3	TRBJ2-2	CASSPRRGGATGELFF
TRBV25-1	TRBJ2-1	CASSEYPYKEQFF
TRBV20-1	TRBJ1-4	CSARRDREDEKLFF
TRBV27	TRBJ2-6	CVCWFGTGTSGANVLTF
TRBV27	TRBJ2-7	CASSLSAGTSYEQYF
TRBV6-2/TRBV6-3	TRBJ2-1	CASSSPNGNEQFF
TRBV10-3	TRBJ1-3	CASCPGPYSGNTIYF
TRBV18	TRBJ1-5	CASALGGDSNQPQHF
TRBV7-2	TRBJ2-2	CASSPGLLLSQLFF
TRBV27	TRBJ1-3	CASSLQGFSGNTIYF
TRBV20-1	TRBJ2-1	CSAIGTPAYNEQFF
TRBV2	TRBJ2-1	CASSDEGGPLFNNEQFF
TRBV4-3	TRBJ2-3	CASSQEELGQGRTDTQYF
TRBV6-1	TRBJ1-2	CASSPPGGGGYTF
TRBV4-2	TRBJ2-7	CASSQDTGFGEQYF
TRBV6-5	TRBJ2-4	CASHQGLAKNIQYF
TRBV28	TRBJ1-1	CASSLFSAANTEAFF
TRBV28	TRBJ2-3	CASSGGQGAPDTQYF
TRBV29-1	TRBJ2-2	CSGTQGGELFF